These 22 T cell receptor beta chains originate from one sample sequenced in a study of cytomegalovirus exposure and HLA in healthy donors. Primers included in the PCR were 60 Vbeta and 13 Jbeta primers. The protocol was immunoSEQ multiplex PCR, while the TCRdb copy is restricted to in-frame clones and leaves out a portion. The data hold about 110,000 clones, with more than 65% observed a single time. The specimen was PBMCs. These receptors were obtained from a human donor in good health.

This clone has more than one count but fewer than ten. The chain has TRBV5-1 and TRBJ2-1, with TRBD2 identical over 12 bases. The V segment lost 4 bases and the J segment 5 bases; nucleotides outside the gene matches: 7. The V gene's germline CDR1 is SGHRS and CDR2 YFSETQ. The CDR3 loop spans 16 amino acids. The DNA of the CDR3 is TGCGCCAGCAGCGAGGGACTAGCGGGCTTCAACAATGAGCAGTTCTTC. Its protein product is CASSEGLAGFNNEQFF.

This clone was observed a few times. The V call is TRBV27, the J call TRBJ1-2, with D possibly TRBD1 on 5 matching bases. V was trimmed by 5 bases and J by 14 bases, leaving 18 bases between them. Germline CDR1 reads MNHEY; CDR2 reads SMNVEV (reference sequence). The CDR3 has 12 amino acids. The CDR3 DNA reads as TGTGCCAGCAGTCCTATTAAGGGGCCCTTAACCTTC. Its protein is CASSPIKGPLTF.

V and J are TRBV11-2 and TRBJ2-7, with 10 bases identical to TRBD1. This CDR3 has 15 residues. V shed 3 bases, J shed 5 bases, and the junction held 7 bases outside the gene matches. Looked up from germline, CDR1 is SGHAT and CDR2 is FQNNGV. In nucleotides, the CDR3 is TGTGCCAGCAGCTTGGGGGGACAGGGGACCCACGAGCAGTACTTC. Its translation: CASSLGGQGTHEQYF.

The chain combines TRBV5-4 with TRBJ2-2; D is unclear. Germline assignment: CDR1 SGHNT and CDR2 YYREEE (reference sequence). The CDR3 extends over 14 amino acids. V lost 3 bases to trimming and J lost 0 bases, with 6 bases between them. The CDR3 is CASSSPANTGELFF. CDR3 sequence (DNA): TGTGCCAGCAGCTCTCCCGCGAACACCGGGGAGCTGTTTTTT.

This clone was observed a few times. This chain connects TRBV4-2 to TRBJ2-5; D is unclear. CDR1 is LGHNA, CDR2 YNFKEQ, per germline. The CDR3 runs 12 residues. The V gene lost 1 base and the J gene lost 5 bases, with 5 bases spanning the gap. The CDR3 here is CASSQAGETQYF. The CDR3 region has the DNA TGTGCCAGCAGCCAAGCCGGTGAGACCCAGTACTTC.

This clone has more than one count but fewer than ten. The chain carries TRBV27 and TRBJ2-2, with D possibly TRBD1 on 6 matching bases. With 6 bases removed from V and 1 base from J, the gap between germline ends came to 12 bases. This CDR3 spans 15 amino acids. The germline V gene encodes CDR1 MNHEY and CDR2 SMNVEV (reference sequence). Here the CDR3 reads CASRNHRENTGELFF. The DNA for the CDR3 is TGTGCCAGCAGGAATCACAGGGAGAACACCGGGGAGCTGTTTTTT.

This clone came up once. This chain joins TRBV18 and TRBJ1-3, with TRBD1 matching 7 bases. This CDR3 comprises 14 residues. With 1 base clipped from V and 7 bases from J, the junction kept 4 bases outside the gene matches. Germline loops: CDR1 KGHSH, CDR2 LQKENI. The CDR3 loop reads CASSPQTGSNTIYF. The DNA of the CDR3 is TGTGCCAGCTCACCACAGACAGGGAGTAACACCATATATTTT.

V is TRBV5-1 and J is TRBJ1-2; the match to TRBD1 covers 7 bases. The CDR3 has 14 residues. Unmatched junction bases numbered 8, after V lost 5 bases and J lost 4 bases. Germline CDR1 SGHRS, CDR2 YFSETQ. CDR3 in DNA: TGCGCCAGCAGTCTTGGACAGGAGCTCTATGGCTACACCTTC. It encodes CASSLGQELYGYTF.

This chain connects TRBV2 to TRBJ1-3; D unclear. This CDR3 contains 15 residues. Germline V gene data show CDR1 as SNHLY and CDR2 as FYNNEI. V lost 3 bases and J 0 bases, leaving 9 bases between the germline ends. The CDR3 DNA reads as TGTGCCAGCAGTGAGAGGGTAGCCTCTGGAAACACCATATATTTT. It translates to CASSERVASGNTIYF.

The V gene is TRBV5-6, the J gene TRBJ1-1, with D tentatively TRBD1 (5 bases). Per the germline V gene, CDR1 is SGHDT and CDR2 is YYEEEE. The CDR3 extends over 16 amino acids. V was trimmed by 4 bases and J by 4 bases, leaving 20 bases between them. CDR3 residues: CASSPYFGPQGTEAFF. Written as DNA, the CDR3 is TGTGCCAGCAGCCCTTATTTCGGCCCCCAGGGCACTGAAGCTTTCTTT.

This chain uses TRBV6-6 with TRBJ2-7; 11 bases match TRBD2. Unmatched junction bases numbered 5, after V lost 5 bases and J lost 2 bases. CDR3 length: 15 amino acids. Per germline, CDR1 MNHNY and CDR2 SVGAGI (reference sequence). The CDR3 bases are TGTGCCAGCAGTACAGGGACTAGCGGAACCTACGAGCAGTACTTC. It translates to CASSTGTSGTYEQYF.

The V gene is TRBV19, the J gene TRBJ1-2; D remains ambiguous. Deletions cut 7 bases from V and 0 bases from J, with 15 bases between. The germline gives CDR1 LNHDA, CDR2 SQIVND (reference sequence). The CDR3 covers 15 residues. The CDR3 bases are TGTGCCAGTAAGGAAGTGGGCAGTGCTAACTATGGCTACACCTTC. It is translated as CASKEVGSANYGYTF.

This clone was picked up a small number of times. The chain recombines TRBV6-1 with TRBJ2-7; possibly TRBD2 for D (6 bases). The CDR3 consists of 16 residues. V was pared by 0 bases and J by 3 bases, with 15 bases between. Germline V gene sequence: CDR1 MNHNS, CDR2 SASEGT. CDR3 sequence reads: CASSEAGQGLFYEQYF. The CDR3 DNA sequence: TGTGCCAGCAGTGAAGCGGGCCAGGGACTCTTCTACGAGCAGTACTTC.

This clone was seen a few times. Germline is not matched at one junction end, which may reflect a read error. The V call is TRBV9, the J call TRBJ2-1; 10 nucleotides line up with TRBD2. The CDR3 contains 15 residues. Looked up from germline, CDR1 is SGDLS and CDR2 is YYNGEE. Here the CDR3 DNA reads TGTGCCAGCAGCGTAGTCACTAGCGGGGTCAATGAACAGTTCTTC. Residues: CASSVVTSGVNEQFF.

DNA of the CDR3: TGCAGCGTTGTCCACGACAGGGCGACGGGCTATGGCTACACCTTC. It is translated as CSVVHDRATGYGYTF. V usage is TRBV29-1 and J usage is TRBJ1-2, with 7 bases lining up with TRBD1. CDR1 is SQVTM, CDR2 ANQGSEA, per germline. V was clipped by 4 bases and J by 4 bases; unmatched bases: 12. The CDR3 totals 15 residues.

For the CDR3, the DNA is TGCAGCGTTGAAGAAGGGAGGAATGAGCAGTTCTTC. It translates to CSVEEGRNEQFF. The V call is TRBV29-1, the J call TRBJ2-1, with D perhaps TRBD2 (6 bases). CDR1 is SQVTM and CDR2 is ANQGSEA in the germline V gene. V lost 0 bases to trimming and J lost 7 bases, with 7 bases between them. This CDR3 is built from 12 residues.

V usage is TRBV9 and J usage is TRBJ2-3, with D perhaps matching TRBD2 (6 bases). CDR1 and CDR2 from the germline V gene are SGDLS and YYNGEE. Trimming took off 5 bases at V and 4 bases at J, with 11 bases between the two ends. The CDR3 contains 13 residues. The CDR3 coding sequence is TGTGCCAGCAGGGGGACTTCATCAGATACGCAGTATTTT. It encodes CASRGTSSDTQYF. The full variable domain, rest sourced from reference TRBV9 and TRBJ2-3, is DSGVTQTPKHLITATGQRVTLRCSPRSGDLSVYWYQQSLDQGLQFLIQYYNGEERAKGNILERFSAQQFPDLHSELNLSSLELGDSALYFCASRGTSSDTQYFGPGTRLTVL.

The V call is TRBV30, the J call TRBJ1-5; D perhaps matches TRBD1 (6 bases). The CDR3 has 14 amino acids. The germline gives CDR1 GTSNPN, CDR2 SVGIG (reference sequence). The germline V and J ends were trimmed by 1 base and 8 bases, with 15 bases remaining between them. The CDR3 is CAWSDPQGRKPQHF. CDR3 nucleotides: TGTGCCTGGAGTGACCCACAGGGAAGAAAGCCCCAGCATTTT.

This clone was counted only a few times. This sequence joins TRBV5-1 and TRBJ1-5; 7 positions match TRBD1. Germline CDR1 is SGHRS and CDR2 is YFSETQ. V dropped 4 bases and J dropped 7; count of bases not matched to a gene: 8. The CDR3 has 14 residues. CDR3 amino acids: CASSHGQVGQPQHF. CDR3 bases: TGCGCCAGCAGCCACGGACAGGTGGGCCAGCCCCAGCATTTT.

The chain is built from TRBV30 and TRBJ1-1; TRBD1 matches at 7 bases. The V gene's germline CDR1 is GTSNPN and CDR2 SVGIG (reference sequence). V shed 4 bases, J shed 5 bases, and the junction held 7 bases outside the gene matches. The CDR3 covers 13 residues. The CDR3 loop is CAWILSGGTEAFF. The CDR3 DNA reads TGTGCCTGGATTTTATCAGGGGGGACTGAAGCTTTCTTT.

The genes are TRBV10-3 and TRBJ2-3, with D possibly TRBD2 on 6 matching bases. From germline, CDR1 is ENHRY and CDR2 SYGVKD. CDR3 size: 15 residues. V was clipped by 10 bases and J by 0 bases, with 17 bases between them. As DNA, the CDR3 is TGTGCCACCGGAGGGACGGAGGTTAGCACAGATACGCAGTATTTT. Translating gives CATGGTEVSTDTQYF.

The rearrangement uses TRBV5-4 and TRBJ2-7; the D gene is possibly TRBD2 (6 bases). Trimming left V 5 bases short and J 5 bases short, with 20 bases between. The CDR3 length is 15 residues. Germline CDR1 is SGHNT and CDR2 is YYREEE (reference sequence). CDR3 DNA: TGTGCCAGCAGATTCCGACTAGATCCACCCAACGAGCAGTACTTC. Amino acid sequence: CASRFRLDPPNEQYF. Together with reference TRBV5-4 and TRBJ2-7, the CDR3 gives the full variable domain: ETGVTQSPTHLIKTRGQQVTLRCSSQSGHNTVSWYQQALGQGPQFIFQYYREEENGRGNFPPRFSGLQFPNYSSELNVNALELDDSALYLCASRFRLDPPNEQYFGPGTRLTVT.